This TCR beta chain was recovered during a study of beta chain features in type 1 diabetes (dated by TCRdb to between 2017 and 2018). Describing the broader study: Mean age, gender distribution, total cell number and subset yield did not differ between patients and healthy donors. A total of 107,917,701 sorted cells were examined across all samples, and a strong correlation was observed between cell number per subset and RNA yield. The study compared TCRB repertoires of sorted circulating CD4+ T cell subsets between recently diagnosed type 1 diabetes patients and matched healthy donors. Naive and central memory subsets were obtained from all 28 donors, but regulatory and stem cell-like memory subsets were isolated from only 8 patients and about 8 healthy donors. Broad study findings and their caveats: Patients with type 1 diabetes made fewer insertions and deleted more nucleotides at VDJ recombination sites, implying thymic rearrangement abnormalities. Because small numbers of individuals were included in the HLA sub-analyses, any influence of HLA type on TCRB rearrangement was left unresolved. Naive, central memory and regulatory TCRB repertoires appeared to be more alike among patients than among healthy donors. PCR might favor shorter templates, but patient and control samples were amplified and corrected together, so any skew would affect both groups equally. Sequencing cDNA rather than genomic DNA could over-represent highly expressing activated cells, although activation and CD3 levels did not differ between groups. Type 1 diabetes patients showed a moderate but significant shortening of TCRB CDR3 length in all four CD4+ subsets.

Worth noting for this clone: The antigen this receptor binds is unknown. No quality values exist for individual bases; no much larger clone is one base distant.

Each donor gave one peripheral blood draw, averaging about 100 mL, which was collected into heparinised tubes. A BD FACSAria II was used to sort naive, central memory, regulatory and stem cell-like memory CD4+ T cells with a panel that included CD45RO, CCR7, CD25, CD127, CD95 and CD27. Every sorted population had a purity above 98%. PBMCs were separated immediately by Lymphoprep density gradient centrifugation and were stained directly, without being cultured. To minimize batch effects, samples were stained and sorted in pairs, one healthy donor with one patient per experiment. The CDR3 runs 15 amino acids, cysteine and phenylalanine included. Only the CDR3 DNA stays, 45 bases, in frame from base 1. Germline trimming: 7 bases from V, 5 bases from J; junction bases outside gene matches: 14. As encoded in the germline V gene, CDR1 is SGHTA while CDR2 is FQGNSA. The entire amount of isolated RNA was reverse transcribed using the High Capacity cDNA Reverse Transcription Kit, so the sequenced TCRB transcripts were expressed ones. Deep immunoSEQ sequencing was applied to naive, central memory and regulatory T cell samples, giving an average of roughly 3.6 million total reads per sample. Sorted cells were lysed in RLT buffer, and RNA was extracted using DNase-treated RNeasy Micro or Mini kits according to cell number. To prevent cross-contamination, each cell subset was processed individually, whereas patient and healthy donor samples were processed jointly. The immunoSEQ multiplex PCR was used to amplify TCRB sequences from cDNA, generating 87-bp fragments that spanned the CDR3 region. Amplicons were sequenced on the Illumina HiSeq platform. From the authors' description of their analysis: Synthetic template baselines were used to correct PCR bias computationally, reads within Hamming distance 2 were collapsed, and singletons that could not be merged were discarded. By aligning reads against IMGT, V, D and J genes, CDR3 length, and insertions or deletions at six rearrangement sites were assigned. Within each subset, clonotype counts were normalized to the number of sorted cells before true diversity and Gini coefficients were calculated with the tcR R package. The overlap coefficient, calculated on TCRB nucleotide sequences, was used to measure repertoire sharing. Out-of-frame TCRB sequences from naive cells were analyzed to stand in for the pre-selection repertoire. The source is immuneACCESS, and TCRdb retained only in-frame sequences with V and J called. Part of the clones is not carried over; for the studies checked, unresolved V genes explain less than half of this, and the remainder is unexplained. The V and J calls and clone size come from that table; D and trimming were worked out from the DNA. The sample includes a few hundred thousand clones, with 20% observed a single time. The ten largest account for around 0.04% of the sample.

Recombination linked TRBV7-2 to TRBJ2-7; TRBD1 agrees with 7 junctional bases. The TCR sequence derives from a woman in her late teens or twenties in good health. Material for sequencing was naive CD4+ T cells from blood. Sample cell subset or site, as interpreted from the label and publication: true naive CD4+ T cells. The bases read TGTGCCAGCACCCTTTGGGGACAGCGGTCCGACGAGCAGTACTTC. This gives the protein CASTLWGQRSDEQYF.